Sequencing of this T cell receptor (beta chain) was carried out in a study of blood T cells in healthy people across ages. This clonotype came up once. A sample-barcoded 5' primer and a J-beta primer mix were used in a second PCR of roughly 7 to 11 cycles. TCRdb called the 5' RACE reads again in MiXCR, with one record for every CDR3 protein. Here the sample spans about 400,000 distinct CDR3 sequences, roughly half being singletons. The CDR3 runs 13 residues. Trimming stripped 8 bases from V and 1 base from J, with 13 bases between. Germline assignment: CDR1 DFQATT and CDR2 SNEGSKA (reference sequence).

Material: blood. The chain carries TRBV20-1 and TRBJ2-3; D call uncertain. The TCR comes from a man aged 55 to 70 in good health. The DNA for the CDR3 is TGCAGTCCGACGGCTCCGGGCACAGATACGCAGTATTTT. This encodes CSPTAPGTDTQYF.